This T cell receptor beta chain originates from a study of T-cell reconstitution after alpha-beta-depleted transplantation in children. Many counts were recorded for this clonotype. As it was prepared, the TCRbeta library received unique molecular identifiers. MiXCR, applied by TCRdb to the PCR reads, yields one record per CDR3 protein. The data show approximately 590,000 distinct CDR3 sequences, 10% to 13% seen once. The V gene lost 3 bases and the J gene lost 4 bases, with 8 bases spanning the gap. Germline V gene lookup returns CDR1 SGHTA and CDR2 FQGNSA. The CDR3 loop spans 13 amino acids. The rearrangement uses TRBV7-2 and TRBJ2-3; D perhaps matches TRBD1 (6 bases). The sample in question was PBMCs from the stem cell graft donor, obtained from the stem cell graft. This TCR came from a human donor who donated a stem cell graft to a child with acute myeloid leukemia. CDR3 in DNA: TGTGCCAGCAGCTTCCAGGGGTCAGATACGCAGTATTTT. Residues: CASSFQGSDTQYF.